This TCR beta chain was captured by sequencing in a study of T cell changes during pregnancy in multiple sclerosis. The assay was immunoSEQ multiplex PCR, and TCRdb's table has in-frame clones only and misses some. The top ten clones hold 2% to 3% of a sample with about 77,000 clones, about 93% of them seen once. Looked up from germline, CDR1 is PRHDT and CDR2 is FYEKMQ (reference sequence). This CDR3 region has 15 residues. V lost 4 bases to trimming and J lost 6 bases; unmatched junction nucleotides: 8. The material was peripheral blood, obtained after pregnancy. The chain couples TRBV13 to TRBJ2-2, with 7 bases identical to TRBD1. The sequence was collected from a female donor in good health, enrolled as a control in a pregnancy study. This CDR3 reads CASSSVRQGAGELFF. The CDR3 DNA follows: TGTGCCAGCAGCTCCGTCAGACAGGGAGCCGGGGAGCTGTTTTTT.